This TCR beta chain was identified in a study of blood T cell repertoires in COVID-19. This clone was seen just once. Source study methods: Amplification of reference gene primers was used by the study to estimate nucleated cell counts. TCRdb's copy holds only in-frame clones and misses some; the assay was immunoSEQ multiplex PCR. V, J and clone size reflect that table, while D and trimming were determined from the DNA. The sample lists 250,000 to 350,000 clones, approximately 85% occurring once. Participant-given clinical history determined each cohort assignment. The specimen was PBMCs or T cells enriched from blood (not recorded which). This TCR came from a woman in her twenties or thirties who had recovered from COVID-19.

Written as DNA, the CDR3 is TGTGCCAGCAGTTCCAGGGTGGGTGGGATTTCTGAAGCTTTCTTT. It codes for CASSSRVGGISEAFF. The chain carries TRBV27 and TRBJ1-1; the D gene is possibly TRBD1 (5 bases). V was pared by 4 bases and J by 6 bases, with 18 bases between. The germline V gene has CDR1 MNHEY and CDR2 SMNVEV (reference sequence). This CDR3 comprises 15 residues.